What follows are 10 T cell receptor beta chains derived from one specimen sequenced in a study of T cell repertoires and HLA-DP antigens. Their target antigens are unknown. Sequencing used immunoSEQ multiplex PCR; TCRdb keeps in-frame clones, though not all of them. The table records around 100,000 clones, 80% to 95% of them present only once. The source material was CD4+ T cells from PBMCs. These receptor sequences come from a woman aged 18-35 years in good health and CMV-seronegative.

This chain uses TRBV9 with TRBJ2-3; D is perhaps TRBD2 (7 bases). The germline V gene encodes CDR1 SGDLS and CDR2 YYNGEE. The CDR3 is made up of 16 amino acids. The V and J ends lost 4 bases and 3 bases respectively, with 18 bases between them. CDR3 sequence: CASSYGTIQGTDTQYF. The CDR3 DNA is TGTGCCAGCAGCTATGGGACTATCCAGGGGACAGATACGCAGTATTTT.

The CDR3 protein is CASSLTSGRGTDTQYF. The CDR3 DNA follows: TGTGCCAGCAGCTTAACTAGCGGGAGAGGGACAGATACGCAGTATTTT. This chain connects TRBV7-3 to TRBJ2-3; 9 bases line up with TRBD2. Per the germline V gene, CDR1 is SGHTA and CDR2 is FQGTGA. J was trimmed by 3 bases and V by 0 bases; bases with no gene match: 4. This CDR3 comprises 16 residues.

CDR3: CASSFNRVEGYTF. For the CDR3, the DNA is TGTGCCAGCAGTTTTAACAGGGTGGAGGGCTACACCTTC. The chain joins TRBV28 to TRBJ1-2; TRBD1 is a possible D gene (6 bases). The CDR3 sequence is 13 residues long. The V gene lost 3 bases and the J gene lost 8 bases, with 13 bases spanning the gap. From germline, CDR1 is MDHEN and CDR2 SYDVKM.

This chain uses TRBV9 with TRBJ1-6; weak D call: TRBD1 (6 bases). The germline V gene encodes CDR1 SGDLS and CDR2 YYNGEE. The ends were cut back, 3 bases at V and 11 bases at J, with 18 bases in the middle. The CDR3 loop spans 15 amino acids. The CDR3 region is CASSDLTGRNTPLHF. As DNA, the CDR3 is TGTGCCAGCAGCGATCTGACAGGCCGAAACACACCCCTCCACTTT.

In DNA, the CDR3 is TGTGCCAGCAGCTTAGCCCCCGGTAATGAAAAACTGTTTTTT. It codes for CASSLAPGNEKLFF. This rearrangement joins TRBV7-2 to TRBJ1-4, with no clear D. V lost 0 bases and J lost 4, with 6 bases in between. This CDR3 region has 14 residues. Germline lookup yields CDR1 SGHTA and CDR2 FQGNSA.

The chain couples TRBV5-4 to TRBJ1-1; TRBD1 matches 8 bases. The CDR3 is 17 residues long. Trimming took 1 base from V and 0 from J; bases not matched to a gene: 8. In germline, CDR1 is SGHNT, CDR2 YYREEE (reference sequence). CDR3 nucleotide sequence: TGTGCCAGCAGCTTGCCCCAGGGGGCCGACATGAACACTGAAGCTTTCTTT. Protein: CASSLPQGADMNTEAFF.

The gene calls are TRBV5-4 and TRBJ2-5, with D possibly TRBD2 on 7 matching bases. Trimming took off 3 bases at V and 5 bases at J, with 17 bases between the two ends. The CDR3 is made up of 15 amino acids. The germline CDR1 and CDR2 sequences are SGHNT and YYREEE (reference sequence). CDR3 sequence (DNA): TGTGCCAGCAGCTCCTCGGAGGGGGGGAGGGAGACCCAGTACTTC. Translated: CASSSSEGGRETQYF.

The chain uses TRBV4-1 and TRBJ2-3; D tentatively fits TRBD1 or TRBD2 (6 bases each). CDR1 is MGHRA and CDR2 is YSYEKL in the germline V gene. The CDR3 contains 18 residues. V was trimmed by 0 bases and J by 5 bases, leaving 21 bases between them. CDR3 sequence: CASSQDGVRGAFLDTQYF. The DNA of the CDR3 is TGCGCCAGCAGCCAAGATGGGGTTAGGGGGGCCTTCCTAGATACGCAGTATTTT.

Points on this clone: One junction end does not reproduce the germline sequence, and a read error may be involved. This rearrangement joins TRBV18 to TRBJ1-5, with TRBD1 identical over 7 bases. Germline V gene lookup returns CDR1 KGHSH and CDR2 LQKENI. The CDR3 loop spans 15 amino acids. The CDR3 reads CASSPKTGPDQPQHF. DNA for the CDR3: TGTGCCAGCTCACCCAAGACAGGGCCGGATCAACCCCAGCATTTT.

This chain uses TRBV2 with TRBJ2-2; D is unresolved. The CDR3 is 13 amino acids. V was cut by 5 bases and J by 6 bases, with 10 bases left in between. Germline V gene lookup returns CDR1 SNHLY and CDR2 FYNNEI. CDR3 sequence (DNA): TGTGCCAGCAGTCCCTTTGGATCCGGGGAGCTGTTTTTT. Amino acids: CASSPFGSGELFF.